A selection of T cell receptor beta chains follows, all from one sample in a study of beta chain features in type 1 diabetes. Profiled with immunoSEQ multiplex PCR; TCRdb holds only in-frame clones, not every one. The data contain about 16,000 clones, 45% to 55% of them singletons. The material sequenced was stem cell memory CD4+ T cells from blood. The receptors originated from a woman aged 18-29 years in good health. CDR3s include the opening cysteine and the closing phenylalanine or tryptophan. The D gene is left open where the match is weak. Part of the rows lack a size; the others show once, few, many or a class for expanded clones.

d_call j_call clone_size v_call cdr3_aa cdr3_nt
- TRBJ1-4 - TRBV6-5 CASSDSRVGEKLFF TGTGCCAGCAGTGACAGCAGGGTTGGAGAAAAACTGTTTTTT
TRBD2 TRBJ2-2 - TRBV14 CASNQVASAGGDHTGELFF TGTGCCAGCAACCAAGTGGCCTCCGCGGGGGGCGATCACACCGGGGAGCTGTTTTTT
- TRBJ1-5 - TRBV7-9 CASSYGASHNQPQHF TGTGCCAGCAGCTACGGAGCGAGTCACAATCAGCCCCAGCATTTT
- TRBJ1-2 - TRBV7-8 CASSLGAAGGGVGYTF TGTGCCAGCAGCTTAGGGGCCGCTGGGGGGGGCGTTGGCTACACCTTC
- TRBJ1-1 - TRBV5-1 CASSLAGGLVTEAFF TGCGCCAGCAGCTTGGCCGGGGGTTTGGTCACTGAAGCTTTCTTT
- TRBJ1-2 few TRBV29-1 CSVVQGGGYTF TGCAGCGTTGTCCAGGGCGGTGGCTACACCTTC
- TRBJ2-3 once TRBV5-1 CASGRAASTDTQYF TGCGCCAGCGGAAGAGCGGCCAGCACAGATACGCAGTATTTT
TRBD1 TRBJ1-5 - TRBV15 CATSRARGGAIHQPQHF TGTGCCACCAGCAGAGCTCGAGGGGGCGCGATCCATCAGCCCCAGCATTTT
TRBD1 TRBJ2-3 few TRBV5-6 CASSFVQGATDTQYF TGTGCCAGCAGCTTCGTCCAGGGGGCGACAGATACGCAGTATTTT
TRBD2 TRBJ2-1 few TRBV7-9 CASSPLAGVNEQFF TGTGCCAGCAGCCCACTAGCGGGAGTAAATGAGCAGTTCTTC
TRBD1 TRBJ1-1 - TRBV9 CASSVGIRIRGEAFF TGTGCCAGCAGCGTAGGGATTCGGATCAGGGGGGAAGCTTTCTTT
TRBD1 TRBJ1-1 - TRBV6-1 CASSRTGGPEAFF TGTGCCAGCAGCCGTACAGGGGGCCCTGAAGCTTTCTTT
TRBD2 TRBJ2-7 - TRBV7-9 CASSSPLGALAGVGEQYF TGTGCCAGCAGCTCTCCCCTTGGGGCACTAGCGGGAGTCGGCGAGCAGTACTTC
TRBD2 TRBJ2-7 - TRBV28 CASRPQLAGLEQYF TGTGCCAGCAGGCCCCAACTAGCGGGACTCGAGCAGTACTTC
- TRBJ2-1 few TRBV19 CASSSGEYNEQFF TGTGCCAGTAGTAGCGGGGAGTACAATGAGCAGTTCTTC
- TRBJ1-4 - TRBV5-1 CASSSTKGEKLFF TGCGCCAGCAGCTCTACTAAAGGAGAAAAACTGTTTTTT
TRBD2 TRBJ2-3 - TRBV27 CASSPLLAGGLTDTQYF TGTGCCAGCAGTCCCCTTCTAGCGGGGGGACTCACAGATACGCAGTATTTT
- TRBJ1-2 - TRBV6-1 CASSQTGNYGYTF TGTGCCAGCAGCCAAACAGGGAACTATGGCTACACCTTC
- TRBJ1-5 - TRBV27 CASSFEPPGHSNQPQHF TGTGCCAGCAGCTTCGAACCTCCGGGACACAGCAATCAGCCCCAGCATTTT
TRBD2 TRBJ2-1 - TRBV6-1 CASSEAGAYNEQFF TGTGCCAGCTCTGAGGCGGGGGCCTACAATGAGCAGTTCTTC
TRBD2 TRBJ2-1 - TRBV5-1 CASSLTSGFSNNEQFF TGCGCCAGCAGCTTGACTAGCGGGTTCTCCAACAATGAGCAGTTCTTC
- TRBJ1-3 - TRBV27 CASSLMSGGRSGNTIYF TGTGCCAGCAGTTTAATGAGCGGAGGACGATCTGGAAACACCATATATTTT
- TRBJ1-5 few TRBV7-2 CASSNRGGGQPQHF TGTGCCAGCAGCAACCGAGGGGGTGGTCAGCCCCAGCATTTT
- TRBJ2-1 few TRBV5-1 CASSLGDGRGIYNEQFF TGCGCCAGCAGCTTGGGAGATGGCAGGGGAATTTACAATGAGCAGTTCTTC
TRBD2 TRBJ2-2 - TRBV19 CASSFRQLAGRTGELFF TGTGCCAGTAGTTTCCGACAGCTAGCGGGGCGCACCGGGGAGCTGTTTTTT
TRBD1 TRBJ2-7 - TRBV6-5 CASSYSIQGEWEQYF TGTGCCAGCAGTTACTCGATCCAGGGGGAGTGGGAGCAGTACTTC
TRBD1 TRBJ2-1 few TRBV30 CAWNMDRDFSEQFF TGTGCCTGGAACATGGACAGGGATTTTAGTGAGCAGTTCTTC
- TRBJ1-4 - TRBV6-1 CASSEQEKLFF TGTGCCAGCAGTGAACAAGAAAAACTGTTTTTT
- TRBJ1-6 - TRBV14 CASSQDEGRLNSPLHF TGTGCCAGCAGCCAAGATGAGGGCAGGCTTAATTCACCCCTCCACTTT
- TRBJ2-3 - TRBV28 CASSPPSGGTLITDTQYF TGTGCCAGCAGCCCCCCCTCGGGCGGGACGTTGATCACAGATACGCAGTATTTT
- TRBJ2-6 - TRBV22-1 CPGRWARNEQSRANVLTF TGTCCTGGGAGATGGGCGCGAAACGAACAAAGTCGGGCCAACGTCCTGACTTTC
- TRBJ2-2 few TRBV5-1 CASSLVPGESGGELFF TGCGCCAGCAGCTTGGTTCCGGGGGAAAGTGGCGGGGAGCTGTTTTTT
- TRBJ2-3 - TRBV2 CASSVVRNTQYF TGTGCCAGCAGTGTCGTCAGAAATACGCAGTATTTT
- TRBJ2-7 - TRBV29-1 CSASDTFSYEQYF TGCAGCGCCTCGGACACCTTCTCCTACGAGCAGTACTTC
- TRBJ2-7 - TRBV28 CASGQDYEQYF TGTGCCTCGGGACAAGACTACGAGCAGTACTTC
TRBD2 TRBJ2-2 few TRBV6-1 CASKLSGSTGELFF TGTGCCAGCAAGCTGAGCGGGAGCACCGGGGAGCTGTTTTTT